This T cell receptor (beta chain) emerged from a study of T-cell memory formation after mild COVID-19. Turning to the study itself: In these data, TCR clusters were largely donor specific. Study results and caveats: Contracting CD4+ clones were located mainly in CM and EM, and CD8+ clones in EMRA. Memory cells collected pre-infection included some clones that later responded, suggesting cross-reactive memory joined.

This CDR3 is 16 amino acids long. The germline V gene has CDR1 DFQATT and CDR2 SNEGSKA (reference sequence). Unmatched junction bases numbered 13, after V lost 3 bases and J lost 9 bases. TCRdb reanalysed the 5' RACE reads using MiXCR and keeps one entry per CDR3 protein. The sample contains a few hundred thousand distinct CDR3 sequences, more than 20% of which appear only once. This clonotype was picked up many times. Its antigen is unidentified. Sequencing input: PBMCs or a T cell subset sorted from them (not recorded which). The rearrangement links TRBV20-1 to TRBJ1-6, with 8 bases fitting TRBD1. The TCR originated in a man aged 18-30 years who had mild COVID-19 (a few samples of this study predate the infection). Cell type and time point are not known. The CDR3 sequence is CSARTIETGESSPLHF. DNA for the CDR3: TGCAGTGCTAGGACTATCGAGACAGGGGAAAGTTCACCCCTCCACTTT.